The present T cell receptor (beta chain) was sequenced within a study of T cell responses to AZD1222 COVID-19 vaccine. Trimming left V 4 bases short and J 1 base short, with 5 bases between. Germline values: CDR1 LGHDT, CDR2 YNNKEL (reference sequence). The CDR3 sequence is 13 residues long. Turning to this clone: Its antigen remains unidentified.

Measured with immunoSEQ multiplex PCR; TCRdb has only the in-frame clones, and not every one. This sample has 160,000 or so clones, with roughly 94% found just once. Study observations and caveats: Just five to seven people given AZD1222 tested seropositive at baseline. CD4 TCRs covered the whole spike, strongest at regions 160-218 and 743-854. The donors showed a predominance of white British ancestry and of females, with possible underestimation of clonal diversity.

The chain couples TRBV3-1 (or the pseudogene TRBV3-2) to TRBJ1-3; D is undetermined. The sequence was collected from an adult who received the AZD1222 COVID-19 vaccine. Here the sequenced sample was peripheral blood, taken 28 days after the second AZD1222 dose. CDR3 DNA: TGTGCCAGCAGCCCCCCGTCTGGAAACACCATATATTTT. This sequence encodes CASSPPSGNTIYF.